One TCR beta chain is described in this entry. Trimming stripped 3 bases from V and 6 bases from J, with 22 bases between. The CDR3 sequence is 17 residues long. Germline CDR1 is SGDLS and CDR2 is YYNGEE. Original data processing: Filtering of immunoSEQ junctional sequences could not match full-length read filtering. The data were produced by immunoSEQ multiplex PCR, yet TCRdb's version contains in-frame clones alone and is incomplete. V, J and clone size are taken as reported in that table, and D and trimming were inferred from the DNA itself. The sample yields 2 million to 2.5 million clones, approximately 90% seen once. Division of CD4+ cells produced a CD45RA+ naive subset and a CD45RA-negative memory subset. This sample stems from a study of shared clonotypes between healthy human individuals. About the research overall: Three CD4 naive, three CD4 memory, two CD8 naive and one CD8 memory plate were used per donor.

The sample consisted of naive CD4+ T cells from PBMCs. The subset denotes: CD45RA+ positively selected. The chain combines TRBV9 with TRBJ2-1, with D possibly TRBD2 on 5 matching bases. The TCR was taken from a man aged 18 to 35 in good health. Some clones in this sample may be carry-over from other donors' samples. The CDR3 region has the DNA TGTGCCAGCAGCGGACCACTCCGAGCGGCCTTGGCCAATGAGCAGTTCTTC. Translation gives CASSGPLRAALANEQFF. Full variable domain (outside the CDR3, taken from reference TRBV9 and TRBJ2-1): DSGVTQTPKHLITATGQRVTLRCSPRSGDLSVYWYQQSLDQGLQFLIQYYNGEERAKGNILERFSAQQFPDLHSELNLSSLELGDSALYFCASSGPLRAALANEQFFGPGTRLTVL.